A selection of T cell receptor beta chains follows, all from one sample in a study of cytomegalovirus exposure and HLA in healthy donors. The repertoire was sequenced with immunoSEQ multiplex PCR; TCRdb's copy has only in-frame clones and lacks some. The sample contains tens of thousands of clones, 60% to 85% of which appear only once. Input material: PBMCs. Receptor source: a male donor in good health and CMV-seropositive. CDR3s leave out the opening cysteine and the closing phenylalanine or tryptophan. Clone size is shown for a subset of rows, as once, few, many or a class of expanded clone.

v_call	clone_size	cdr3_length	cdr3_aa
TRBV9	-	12	ASSVGQGDYGYT
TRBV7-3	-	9	ASSLQGGYT
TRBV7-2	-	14	ASRNSGTASNQPQH
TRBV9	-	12	ASSSTSGADTQY
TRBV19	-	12	ASKEGAYSYEQY
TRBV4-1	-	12	ASSGLAGDNEQF
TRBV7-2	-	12	ASSLDPSSYEQY
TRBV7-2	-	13	ASSLLGGLGETQY
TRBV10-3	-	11	AIRQPETNEQF
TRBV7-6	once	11	ASSVDRNYGYT
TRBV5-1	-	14	ASSLSRLVGQETQY
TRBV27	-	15	ASSSLAGTGEGQPQH
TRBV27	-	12	ASSYRVSNQPQH
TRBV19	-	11	ASVQGGGQPQH
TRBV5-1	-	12	ASSTQGLPYEQY
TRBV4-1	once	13	ASSQDLWSIYEQY
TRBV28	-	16	ASSPSGLAGANTGELF
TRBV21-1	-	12	ASSKEYESGGYT
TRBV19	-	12	ASTSGDLYYGYT
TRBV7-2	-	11	ASSPAGNEKLF
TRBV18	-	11	ASSPMFGDTQY
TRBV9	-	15	ASSRAGGPGAKNIQY
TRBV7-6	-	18	ASSLVPLIGGTRTQETQY
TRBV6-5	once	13	ASSMGQGAENIQY
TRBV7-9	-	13	ASSRTGKEGYGYT
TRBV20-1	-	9	SAIESYEQY
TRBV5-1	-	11	ASSLLFSYEQY
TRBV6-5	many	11	ASSRGWHTEAF
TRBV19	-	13	ASTPAGTGAYEQY
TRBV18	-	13	ASSPLGGGNEKLF
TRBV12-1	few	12	ASTGTGMNTEAF
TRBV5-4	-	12	ASSQQGAAEKLF
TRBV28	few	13	ALGDRDLAKNIQY
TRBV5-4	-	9	ASSFKETQY
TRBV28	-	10	ASRSGRRGYT
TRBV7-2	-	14	ASSLLYHSTQETQY